This T cell receptor (beta chain) was found in a study of blood T cell repertoires in COVID-19 (dated by TCRdb to 2019 to 2021). As for the study more broadly: Collaborator samples came from the United States, Italy and Spain and covered acute and convalescent phases of COVID-19. HLA class I and class II types, where available, came from metadata supplied by the sample provider rather than from assay-based typing. The dataset comprised deeply sampled blood TCRbeta repertoires from subjects exposed to, actively infected with, or recovered from COVID-19. Samples were obtained from the ongoing ImmuneRACE study (first 160 participants) and from some 1,200 subjects provided by 6 global collaborators. A freely available public database, intended as a resource for researchers studying the immune response to SARS-CoV-2, is where the repertoires were released. The prospective study material was composed of cDNA or gDNA derived from T cells, B-cell-depleted T cells, or PBMCs. A de-identified subject ID, COVID-19 status, age in years and sex were almost always included in the sample metadata. Paper-wide results and their limitations: Clinical and demographic metadata were provided uncurated, with the amount varying by source and participant.

The germline V gene (reference sequence) yields LNHDA for CDR1 and SQIVND for CDR2. The CDR3 covers 13 residues, taking in both the cysteine and the phenylalanine. Here the CDR3 DNA is all that survives: 39 bases in frame from base 1. The collaborating institutions used their own protocols to collect whole blood in K2EDTA tubes. For TCRbeta analysis, collaborator samples were shipped as frozen whole blood, as isolated PBMCs, or as DNA extracted from either sample type. Of note for this clone: Its cognate antigen has yet to be identified. A junction boundary mismatches the germline segment, possibly from a read error.

TCRbeta CDR3 regions were amplified from genomic DNA using the immunoSEQ Assay, a bias-controlled multiplex PCR. The authors' analysis ran thus. Nucleated cell counts per sample were estimated from amplification of reference gene primers within the assay. Sequence reads were collapsed and filtered to measure the absolute abundance of every unique TCRbeta CDR3 rearrangement. Productive Simpson clonality was computed per sample as the square root of Simpson's diversity index over productive rearrangements. The table was pulled from immuneACCESS by TCRdb, which kept in-frame rearrangements only. Such tables lose some clones; where checked, under half of the loss comes from unresolved V genes, and the rest has no known cause. The V and J calls and the clone size are those of that table, but D and trimming were determined from the DNA. Recorded for this sample are about 99,000 clones; roughly nine tenths of them occurred a single time. The ten largest clonotypes hold 3% to 3.5% of the sample.

The sequence is built from TRBV19 and TRBJ1-2; the D gene is perhaps TRBD1, on 5 matching bases. Sequenced: peripheral blood. This receptor was identified in a man aged 50 or older in a cohort sampled during active COVID-19. The CDR3: CASNPGPKYGYTF. The DNA sequence follows: TGTGCCAGTAATCCAGGGCCTAAGTATGGCTACACCTTC.